One sample yielded the 2 T cell receptor beta chains listed below, sequenced in a study of early T cells in non-severe SARS-CoV-2 infection. TCRdb itself ran the 5' RACE reads through MiXCR, one entry per CDR3 protein. The sample holds tens of thousands of distinct CDR3 sequences, 15% seen once. Source material: whole blood. These receptors were obtained from an adult who was a healthcare worker with PCR-confirmed SARS-CoV-2 infection or an uninfected control (not recorded which).

The chain employs TRBV2 and TRBJ2-5, with D possibly matching TRBD2 (6 bases). V shed 3 bases and J shed 0 bases, with 8 bases lying between them. This CDR3 is 14 amino acids long. Germline CDR1 SNHLY, CDR2 FYNNEI. CDR3 in DNA: TGTGCCAGCAGTGAGGCGGGGTACCAAGAGACCCAGTACTTC. It translates to CASSEAGYQETQYF. The full variable domain, rest sourced from reference TRBV2 and TRBJ2-5, is EPEVTQTPSHQVTQMGQEVILRCVPISNHLYFYWYRQILGQKVEFLVSFYNNEISEKSEIFDDQFSVERPDGSNFTLKIRSTKLEDSAMYFCASSEAGYQETQYFGPGTRLLVL.

This clonotype was detected only a few times. The rearrangement uses TRBV9 and TRBJ2-5; no clear D gene. CDR1 is SGDLS, CDR2 YYNGEE, per germline. V shed 0 bases and J shed 3 bases, with 12 bases lying between them. CDR3 length: 15 amino acids. The chain's CDR3 is CASSVAAAQKETQYF. CDR3 nucleotides: TGTGCCAGCAGCGTAGCTGCGGCCCAGAAAGAGACCCAGTACTTC.